These 18 T cell receptor beta chains came from one sample sequenced in a study of cytomegalovirus exposure and HLA in healthy donors. It was with 60 Vbeta and 13 Jbeta primers that the PCR ran. Here immunoSEQ multiplex PCR was the method, and the copy in TCRdb shows in-frame clones only, minus some. The table records more than 150,000 clones, approximately 80% of them present only once. The sequencing sample was made of PBMCs. Receptors originate from a girl between 5 and 17 years old in good health and CMV-seropositive.

The chain uses TRBV7-9 and TRBJ2-1; D is ambiguous. This CDR3 contains 14 residues. The germline gives CDR1 SEHNR, CDR2 FQNEAQ (reference sequence). The V and J ends lost 0 bases and 4 bases respectively, with 7 bases between them. The CDR3 here is CASSLASGYNEQFF. The CDR3 nucleotides are TGTGCCAGCAGCTTAGCTTCAGGTTACAATGAGCAGTTCTTC.

This chain links TRBV11-3 with TRBJ2-5; 13 nucleotides agree with TRBD2. With 5 bases clipped from V and 5 bases from J, the junction kept 8 bases outside the gene matches. Germline CDR1 and CDR2: SGHNT and YENEEA. The CDR3 length is 16 residues. The CDR3 DNA reads as TGTGCCAGCAGCCACCGGACTAGCGGGAGTGGGGAGACCCAGTACTTC. Protein: CASSHRTSGSGETQYF.

The rearrangement uses TRBV5-1 and TRBJ1-2, with D tentatively TRBD1 (6 bases). Trimming stripped 0 bases from V and 5 bases from J, with 8 bases between. There are 13 residues in the CDR3. Germline lookup yields CDR1 SGHRS and CDR2 YFSETQ. The CDR3 loop reads CASSLGQVYGYTF. CDR3 DNA sequence: TGCGCCAGCAGCTTGGGACAGGTATATGGCTACACCTTC. The full variable domain, in which reference TRBV5-1 and TRBJ1-2 provide the parts outside the CDR3, is KAGVTQTPRYLIKTRGQQVTLSCSPISGHRSVSWYQQTPGQGLQFLFEYFSETQRNKGNFPGRFSGRQFSNSRSEMNVSTLELGDSALYLCASSLGQVYGYTFGSGTRLTVV.

The CDR3, as DNA: TGTGCCAGCAGCGCCCCGGGACTAGCGGGAGGAGCTAACATTCAGTACTTC. The encoded protein is CASSAPGLAGGANIQYF. V usage is TRBV7-2 and J usage is TRBJ2-4, with TRBD2 matching over 15 bases. Germline V gene lookup returns CDR1 SGHTA and CDR2 FQGNSA. The ends lost 5 bases at V and 7 bases at J; junction bases unmatched: 9. The CDR3 loop spans 17 amino acids.

The chain combines TRBV28 with TRBJ1-5; maybe TRBD1 (5 bases). The length of the CDR3 is 14 residues. The ends were cut back, 8 bases at V and 1 base at J, with 12 bases in the middle. Germline CDR1 reads MDHEN; CDR2 reads SYDVKM. The chain's CDR3 is CASQVGGSNQPQHF. Written as DNA, the CDR3 is TGTGCCAGCCAGGTCGGGGGGAGCAATCAGCCCCAGCATTTT.

This clone showed up just a few times. The V and J genes are TRBV12-5 and TRBJ2-1, with 11 bases aligning to TRBD1. This CDR3 is built from 17 residues. The trim removed 0 bases at V and 3 bases at J, leaving 4 bases unmatched. Germline lookup yields CDR1 LGHNT and CDR2 FRNRAP. The CDR3, as DNA: TGTGCTAGTGGTTTGGTTTCCGGGACAGGGGGCTACAATGAGCAGTTCTTC. Its translation is CASGLVSGTGGYNEQFF.

The chain joins TRBV5-1 to TRBJ2-3; a possible D gene is TRBD2 (5 bases). V was cut by 0 bases and J by 6 bases, with 20 bases left in between. This CDR3 comprises 17 residues. Germline CDR1 is SGHRS and CDR2 is YFSETQ. The CDR3 reads CASSLGDRALGGDTQYF. DNA for the CDR3: TGCGCCAGCAGCTTGGGTGATCGCGCACTAGGCGGGGATACGCAGTATTTT.

The chain links TRBV7-3 to TRBJ2-3, with D maybe TRBD1 (6 bases). Germline V lookup: CDR1 SGHTA, CDR2 FQGTGA. This CDR3 has 13 amino acids. The V and J ends lost 8 bases and 2 bases respectively, with 11 bases between them. The CDR3 loop is CASARQVTDTQYF. As DNA, the CDR3 is TGTGCCAGCGCCCGACAGGTCACAGATACGCAGTATTTT.

This rearrangement joins TRBV28 to TRBJ2-7; D gene ambiguous. V gave up 5 bases and J gave up 0 bases, with 5 bases separating them. This CDR3 contains 12 residues. Germline V gene data show CDR1 as MDHEN and CDR2 as SYDVKM. CDR3: CASSTSSYEQYF. In DNA form, the CDR3 reads TGTGCCAGCAGTACGAGCTCCTACGAGCAGTACTTC. The whole variable domain, filled in from reference TRBV28 and TRBJ2-7, reads DVKVTQSSRYLVKRTGEKVFLECVQDMDHENMFWYRQDPGLGLRLIYFSYDVKMKEKGDIPEGYSVSREKKERFSLILESASTNQTSMYLCASSTSSYEQYFGPGTRLTVT.

The J gene is TRBJ1-1, the V gene TRBV14; 7 positions match TRBD1. This CDR3 spans 15 amino acids. V lost 4 bases, J lost 6 bases, and 11 bases stayed unmatched. Germline V gene lookup returns CDR1 SGHDN and CDR2 FVKESK. The DNA for the CDR3 is TGTGCCAGCAGCCCGTCCGGGACAGTAAAGTCTGAAGCTTTCTTT. Translating it yields CASSPSGTVKSEAFF.

The chain uses TRBV7-2 and TRBJ2-1; TRBD1 matches 7 bases. Germline V lookup: CDR1 SGHTA, CDR2 FQGNSA. The ends lost 5 bases at V and 2 bases at J; junction bases unmatched: 9. The CDR3 contains 16 residues. CDR3 DNA sequence: TGTGCCAGCAGCGCTCCACAGGGGACCGCCTACAATGAGCAGTTCTTC. This codes for CASSAPQGTAYNEQFF.

The J gene is TRBJ2-1, the V gene TRBV5-4; D is ambiguous. Germline lookup yields CDR1 SGHNT and CDR2 YYREEE (reference sequence). This CDR3 has 16 amino acids. Trimming removed 0 bases at V and 4 bases at J, with 14 bases between. CDR3 sequence reads: CASSLGSIPRYNEQFF. CDR3 DNA sequence: TGTGCCAGCAGCTTGGGGTCAATTCCTCGGTACAATGAGCAGTTCTTC.

This rearrangement joins TRBV5-1 to TRBJ2-5; 14 bases line up with TRBD2. V dropped 4 bases and J dropped 4; count of bases not matched to a gene: 9. Germline CDR1 reads SGHRS; CDR2 reads YFSETQ. The CDR3 is 17 residues long. The CDR3 region is CASSRLAGGPLRETQYF. CDR3 sequence (DNA): TGCGCCAGCAGCCGACTAGCGGGAGGGCCTTTGAGAGAGACCCAGTACTTC.

This chain uses TRBV20-1 with TRBJ2-1; the D is unclear. V gave up 3 bases and J gave up 10 bases, with 7 bases separating them. The CDR3 runs 10 residues. In germline, CDR1 is DFQATT, CDR2 SNEGSKA (reference sequence). The CDR3 DNA sequence: TGCAGTGCTAGCACGACAGAGCAGTTCTTC. Translating it yields CSASTTEQFF.

This clone was picked up a small number of times. The chain uses TRBV4-1 and TRBJ2-7; 9 bases map to TRBD2. This CDR3 has 18 residues. From germline, CDR1 is MGHRA and CDR2 YSYEKL. With 5 bases clipped from V and 0 bases from J, the junction kept 14 bases outside the gene matches. The CDR3 reads CASSNRGFEREDSYEQYF. The CDR3 DNA sequence: TGCGCCAGCAGCAACAGGGGATTTGAGCGGGAGGACTCCTACGAGCAGTACTTC.

This clone was seen once. J is TRBJ2-1 and V is TRBV19; possible D gene TRBD1, 5 bases. Germline CDR1 and CDR2: LNHDA and SQIVND (reference sequence). V gave up 1 base and J gave up 9 bases, with 7 bases separating them. This CDR3 comprises 12 residues. The CDR3 sequence is CASSIGGSEQFF. The CDR3 bases are TGTGCCAGTAGTATAGGGGGCAGTGAGCAGTTCTTC.

The gene calls are TRBV4-3 and TRBJ2-1; 10 positions agree with TRBD2. Unmatched junction bases numbered 5, after V lost 1 base and J lost 8 bases. Germline V gives CDR1 LGHNA, CDR2 YSLEER. CDR3 length equals 15 residues. For the CDR3, the DNA is TGCGCCAGCAGCCAAGCCAGCGGGAGGGTGGATGAGCAGTTCTTC. It is translated as CASSQASGRVDEQFF.

This rearrangement joins TRBV5-8 to TRBJ1-4; 9 positions match TRBD1. Germline V CDR1 and CDR2: SGHTS, YDEGEE. The V gene end was trimmed by 4 bases and the J gene end by 8 bases; junction bases not matched to a gene: 6. This CDR3 has 14 amino acids. For the CDR3, the DNA is TGTGCCAGCAGCACGGGGACAGGGTACGAAAAACTGTTTTTT. This gives the protein CASSTGTGYEKLFF.